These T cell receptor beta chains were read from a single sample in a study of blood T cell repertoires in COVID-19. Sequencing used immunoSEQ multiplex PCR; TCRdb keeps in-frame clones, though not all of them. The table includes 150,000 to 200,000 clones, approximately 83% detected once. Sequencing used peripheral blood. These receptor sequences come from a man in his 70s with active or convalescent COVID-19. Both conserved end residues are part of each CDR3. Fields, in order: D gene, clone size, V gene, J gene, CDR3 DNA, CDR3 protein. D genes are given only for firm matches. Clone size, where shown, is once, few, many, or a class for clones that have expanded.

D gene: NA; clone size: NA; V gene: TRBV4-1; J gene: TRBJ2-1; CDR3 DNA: TGCGCCAGCAGCCAAGAGGGGAAGGGGCGTGAGCAGTTCTTC; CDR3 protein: CASSQEGKGREQFF
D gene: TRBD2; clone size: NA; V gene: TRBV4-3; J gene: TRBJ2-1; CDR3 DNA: TGCGCCCGCAGCCCCCGGGGGGGGAGCTCCTACAATGAGCAGTTCTTC; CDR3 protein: CARSPRGGSSYNEQFF
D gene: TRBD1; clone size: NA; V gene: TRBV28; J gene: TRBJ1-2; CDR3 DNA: TGTGCCAGCAGTCGTCAGGGACAGTCCTATGGCTACACCTTC; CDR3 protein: CASSRQGQSYGYTF
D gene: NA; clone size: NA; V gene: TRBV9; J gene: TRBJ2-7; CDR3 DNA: TGTGCCAGCAGCCCCAACACGGGCGGGGACGAGCAGTACTTC; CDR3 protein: CASSPNTGGDEQYF
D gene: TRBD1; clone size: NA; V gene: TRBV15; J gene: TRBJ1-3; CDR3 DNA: TGTGCCACCACACGACAGGGGGCTGCGAACACCATATATTTT; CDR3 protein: CATTRQGAANTIYF
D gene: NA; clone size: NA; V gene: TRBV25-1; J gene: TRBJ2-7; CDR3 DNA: TGTGCCAGCAGTGATCCAACCCGAGCCTACGAGCAGTACTTC; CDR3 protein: CASSDPTRAYEQYF
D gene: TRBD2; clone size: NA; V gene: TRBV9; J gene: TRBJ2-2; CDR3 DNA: TGTGCCAGCAAGGTAGATAGCGGGGTCACCGGGGAGCTGTTTTTT; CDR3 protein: CASKVDSGVTGELFF
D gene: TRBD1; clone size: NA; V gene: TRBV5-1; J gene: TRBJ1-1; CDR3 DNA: TGCGCCAGCAGCCGGACAGGGAACACTGAAGCTTTCTTT; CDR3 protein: CASSRTGNTEAFF
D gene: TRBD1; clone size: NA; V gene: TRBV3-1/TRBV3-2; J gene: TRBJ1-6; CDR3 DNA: TGTGCCAGCAGAGAACAGGGGAGCTCCTATAATTCACCCCTCCACTTT; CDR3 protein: CASREQGSSYNSPLHF
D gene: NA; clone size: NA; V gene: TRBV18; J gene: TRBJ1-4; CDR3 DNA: TGTGCCAGCTCTCCAAGACAGACAACTAATGAAAAACTGTTTTTT; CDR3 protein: CASSPRQTTNEKLFF
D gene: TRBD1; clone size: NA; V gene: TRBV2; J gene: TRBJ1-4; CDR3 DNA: TGTGCCAGCAGTCTGGGACAGGGGGCTAGGGAAAAACTGTTTTTT; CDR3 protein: CASSLGQGAREKLFF
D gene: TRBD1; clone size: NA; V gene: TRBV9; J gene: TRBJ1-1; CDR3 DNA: TGTGCCAGCAGCCCTAAACCTGGACAGGTCCATTTGGCTTTCTTT; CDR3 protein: CASSPKPGQVHLAFF
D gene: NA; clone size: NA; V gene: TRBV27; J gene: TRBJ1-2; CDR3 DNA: TGTGCCAGCAGTTTTTCCCGGGGGGGGTATGGCTACACCTTC; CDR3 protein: CASSFSRGGYGYTF
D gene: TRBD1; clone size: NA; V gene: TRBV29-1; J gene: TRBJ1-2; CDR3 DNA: TGCAGCGTTGGTCGACAGGGGGCGAACGATGGGTATGGCTACACCTTC; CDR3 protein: CSVGRQGANDGYGYTF
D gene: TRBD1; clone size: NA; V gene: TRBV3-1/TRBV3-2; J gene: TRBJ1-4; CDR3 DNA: TGTGCCAGCAGCAACCGGGACAGACTAAATGAAAAACTGTTTTTT; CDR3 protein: CASSNRDRLNEKLFF
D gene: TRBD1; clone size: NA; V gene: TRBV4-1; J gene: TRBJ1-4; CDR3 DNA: TGCGCCAGCAGCCAAGCCCGGGGGACAGGAAGACGACCTAATGAAAAACTGTTTTTT; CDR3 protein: CASSQARGTGRRPNEKLFF
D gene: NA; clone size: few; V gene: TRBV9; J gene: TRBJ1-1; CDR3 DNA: TGTGCCAGCAGCGTAGCTACGGGGTTGAACACTGAAGCTTTCTTT; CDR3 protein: CASSVATGLNTEAFF
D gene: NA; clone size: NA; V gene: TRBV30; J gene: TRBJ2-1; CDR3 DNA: TGTGCCTGGAACTACGGCTTCTACAATGAGCAGTTCTTC; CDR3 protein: CAWNYGFYNEQFF
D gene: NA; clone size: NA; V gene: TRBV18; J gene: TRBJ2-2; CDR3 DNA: TGTGCCAGCTCACCCCCAAGGAGCACCGGGGAGCTGTTTTTT; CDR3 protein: CASSPPRSTGELFF
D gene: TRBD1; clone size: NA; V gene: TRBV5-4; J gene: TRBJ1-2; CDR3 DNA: TGTGCCAGCAGCTATCAGGGACAGGGGAACTATGGCTACACCTTC; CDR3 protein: CASSYQGQGNYGYTF
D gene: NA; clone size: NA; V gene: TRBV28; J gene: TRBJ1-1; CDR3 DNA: TGTGCCAGCAGACCCGGGGGATTGGTGAACACTGAAGCTTTCTTT; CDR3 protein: CASRPGGLVNTEAFF
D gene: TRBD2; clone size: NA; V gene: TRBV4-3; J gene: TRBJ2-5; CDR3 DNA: TGCGCCAGCAGCCAAGGGGGGGGACTAGCGGGAGAGACCCAGTACTTC; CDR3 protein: CASSQGGGLAGETQYF
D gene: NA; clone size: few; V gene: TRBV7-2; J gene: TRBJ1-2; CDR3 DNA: TGTGCCAGCAGGCACACAGGGAGGGTGAACTATGGCTACACCTTC; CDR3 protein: CASRHTGRVNYGYTF
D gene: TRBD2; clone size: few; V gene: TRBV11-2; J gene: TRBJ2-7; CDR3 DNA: TGTGCCAGCAGCTTCTCTCCGACTAGCGCTCGCCACGAGCAGTACTTC; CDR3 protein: CASSFSPTSARHEQYF
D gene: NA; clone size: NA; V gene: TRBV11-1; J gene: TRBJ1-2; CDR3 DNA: TGTGCCAGCAGCTTAGGGTCCTATCGCTTCGGCTATGGCTACACCTTC; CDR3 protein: CASSLGSYRFGYGYTF
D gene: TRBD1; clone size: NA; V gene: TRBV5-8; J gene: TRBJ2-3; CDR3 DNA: TGTGCCAGCAGCTCCCGGGACAGGGAGGGCACAGATACGCAGTATTTT; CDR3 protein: CASSSRDREGTDTQYF
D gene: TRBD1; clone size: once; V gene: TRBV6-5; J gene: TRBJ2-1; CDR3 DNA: TGTGCCAGCAGTTACGACAGGGGTTCCTACAATGAGCAGTTCTTC; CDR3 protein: CASSYDRGSYNEQFF
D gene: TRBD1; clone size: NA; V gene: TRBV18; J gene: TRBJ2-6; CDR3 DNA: TGTGCCAGCTCACCACTTTGGGACAGGGCATCTGGGGCCAACGTCCTGACTTTC; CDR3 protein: CASSPLWDRASGANVLTF
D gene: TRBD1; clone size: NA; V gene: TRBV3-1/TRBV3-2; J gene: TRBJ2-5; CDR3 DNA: TGTGCCAGCAGCCGAAACTCAGGGGGTAGCGAGACCCAGTACTTC; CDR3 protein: CASSRNSGGSETQYF
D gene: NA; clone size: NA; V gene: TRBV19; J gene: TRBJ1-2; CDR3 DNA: TGTGCCAGTAGCCCCCCGTACCCCAGGGGCGACTATGGCTACACCTTC; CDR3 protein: CASSPPYPRGDYGYTF
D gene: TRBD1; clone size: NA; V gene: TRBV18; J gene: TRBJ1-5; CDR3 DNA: TGTGCCAGCTCACCGGGGACAGCGATAAATCAGCCCCAGCATTTT; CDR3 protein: CASSPGTAINQPQHF
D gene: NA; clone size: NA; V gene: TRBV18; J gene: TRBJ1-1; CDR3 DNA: TGTGCCAGCTCACCAACTCGGACGGGAAACACTGAAGCTTTCTTT; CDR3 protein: CASSPTRTGNTEAFF
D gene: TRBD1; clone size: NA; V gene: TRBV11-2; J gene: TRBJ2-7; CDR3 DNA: TGTGCCAGCAGCTTAAGGGACAGGGCTGGGGAGCAGTACTTC; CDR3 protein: CASSLRDRAGEQYF
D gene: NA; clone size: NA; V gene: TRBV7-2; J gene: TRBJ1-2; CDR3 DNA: TGTGCCAGCAGCATAAACCGGAACTATGGCTACACCTTC; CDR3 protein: CASSINRNYGYTF
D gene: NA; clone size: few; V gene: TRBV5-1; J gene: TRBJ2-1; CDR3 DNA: TGCGCCAGCAGCTTGCTTCCTAGCTCCTATGAGCAGTTCTTC; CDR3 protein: CASSLLPSSYEQFF
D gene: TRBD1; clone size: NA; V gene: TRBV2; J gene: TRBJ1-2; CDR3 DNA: TGTGCCAGCACCCAGACAGGGGGCGGAGGGTATGGCTACACCTTC; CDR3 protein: CASTQTGGGGYGYTF
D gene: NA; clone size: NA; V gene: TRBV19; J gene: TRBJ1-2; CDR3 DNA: TGTGCCAGTAGTACCCGGAGAAGTTTGCGTTACACCTTC; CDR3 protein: CASSTRRSLRYTF
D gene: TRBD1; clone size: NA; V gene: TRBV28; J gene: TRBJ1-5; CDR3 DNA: TGTGCCAGCAGTCCTCAGACGGACAGGAGCAATCAGCCCCAGCATTTT; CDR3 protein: CASSPQTDRSNQPQHF
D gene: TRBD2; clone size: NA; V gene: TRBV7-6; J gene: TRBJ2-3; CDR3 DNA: TGTGCCAGCAGCTTAGGGGGACTAGCGGGAGGCGGAGATACGCAGTATTTT; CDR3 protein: CASSLGGLAGGGDTQYF
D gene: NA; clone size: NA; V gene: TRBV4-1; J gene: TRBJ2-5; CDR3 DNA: TGCGCCAGCAGCCAAGGAGCCACGAAGCAAGAGACCCAGTACTTC; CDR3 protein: CASSQGATKQETQYF
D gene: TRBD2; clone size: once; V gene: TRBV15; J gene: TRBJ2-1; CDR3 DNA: TGTGCCACCAGCAACCTGCGAGGACTAGCAGAAACTTACAATGAGCAGTTCTTC; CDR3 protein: CATSNLRGLAETYNEQFF
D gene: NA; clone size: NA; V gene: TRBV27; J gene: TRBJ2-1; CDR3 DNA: TGTGCCAGCAGTGAATGGGCTTATAGCTCCTACAATGAGCAGTTCTTC; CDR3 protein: CASSEWAYSSYNEQFF
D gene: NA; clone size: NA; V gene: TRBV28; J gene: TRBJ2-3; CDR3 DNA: TGTGCCAGCACCCCCACCCATGGCAGCACAGATACGCAGTATTTT; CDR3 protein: CASTPTHGSTDTQYF
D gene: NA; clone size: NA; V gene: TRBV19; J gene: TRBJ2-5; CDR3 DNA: TGTGCCAGTAGTAGGGTAGGGGCGGGGGAGACCCAGTACTTC; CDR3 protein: CASSRVGAGETQYF
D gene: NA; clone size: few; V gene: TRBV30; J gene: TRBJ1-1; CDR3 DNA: TGTGCCTGGAGGCGGCGTGCGACTGAAGCTTTCTTT; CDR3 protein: CAWRRRATEAFF
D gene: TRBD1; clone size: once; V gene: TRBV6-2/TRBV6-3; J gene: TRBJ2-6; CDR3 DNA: TGTGCCAGCAGCACTCAGGGGGCATCTTCCTCTTGGGCCAACGTCCTGACTTTC; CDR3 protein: CASSTQGASSSWANVLTF
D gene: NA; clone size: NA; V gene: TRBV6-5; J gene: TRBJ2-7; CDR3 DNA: TGTGCCAGCAGCCCCGTGAGTTCCTACGAGCAGTACTTC; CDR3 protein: CASSPVSSYEQYF
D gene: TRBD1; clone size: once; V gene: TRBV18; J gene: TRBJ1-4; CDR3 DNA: TGTGCCAGCTCACCTAGACAGGGGGCCTTGAAGAAAGAAAAACTGTTTTTT; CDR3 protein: CASSPRQGALKKEKLFF
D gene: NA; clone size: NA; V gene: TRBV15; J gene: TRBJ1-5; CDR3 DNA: TGTGCCACCAGCGCTCGGGACACAAATCAGCCCCAGCATTTT; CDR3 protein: CATSARDTNQPQHF
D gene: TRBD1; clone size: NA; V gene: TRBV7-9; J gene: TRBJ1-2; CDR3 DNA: TGTGCCAGCAGCTCGACAGGGTTGAACTATGGCTACACCTTC; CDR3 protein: CASSSTGLNYGYTF
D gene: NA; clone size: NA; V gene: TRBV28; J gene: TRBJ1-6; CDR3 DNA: TGTGCCAGCAGCCGGGGGGGGGCAGACTCACCCCTCCACTTT; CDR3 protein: CASSRGGADSPLHF
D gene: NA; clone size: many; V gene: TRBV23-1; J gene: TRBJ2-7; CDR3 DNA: TGCGCCACTTTGACTCCTCCTAGCTCCTACGAGCAGTACTTC; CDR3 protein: CATLTPPSSYEQYF
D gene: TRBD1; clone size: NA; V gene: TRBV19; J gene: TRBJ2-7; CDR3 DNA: TGTGCCAGTACCCCTCGGGGGACAGGGGGATTCTACGAGCAGTACTTC; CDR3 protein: CASTPRGTGGFYEQYF
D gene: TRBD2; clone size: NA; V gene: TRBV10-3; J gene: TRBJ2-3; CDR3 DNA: TGTGCCATCAGTGAGCCGGGGGGGGGACCAGATACGCAGTATTTT; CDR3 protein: CAISEPGGGPDTQYF
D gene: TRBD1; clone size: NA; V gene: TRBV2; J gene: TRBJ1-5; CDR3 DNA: TGTGCTAGCAGGTTAACAGGGGGCGACAATCAGCCCCAGCATTTT; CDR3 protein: CASRLTGGDNQPQHF
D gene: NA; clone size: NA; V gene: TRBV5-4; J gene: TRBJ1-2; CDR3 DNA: TGTGCCAGCAGCTTGTTCAGGGGTGCGCCTAACTATGGCTACACCTTC; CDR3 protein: CASSLFRGAPNYGYTF
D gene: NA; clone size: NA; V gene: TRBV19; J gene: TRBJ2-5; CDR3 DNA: TGTGCCAGTAGTATGGACAGTGGGTTGCAAGAGACCCAGTACTTC; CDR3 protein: CASSMDSGLQETQYF
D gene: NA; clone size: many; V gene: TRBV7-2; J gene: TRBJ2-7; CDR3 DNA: TGTGCCAGCAGCTATCAGCGGCCATACGAGCAGTACTTC; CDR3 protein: CASSYQRPYEQYF
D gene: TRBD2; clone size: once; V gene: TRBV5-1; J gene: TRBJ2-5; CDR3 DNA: TGCGCCAGCAGTGCCGGAGCGGGGGGACAAGAGACCCAGTACTTC; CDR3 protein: CASSAGAGGQETQYF